The count of the clone carrying this TCR beta chain is one. The antigen is unknown. The time point is: persistent/refractory GD, antithyroid drugs over 5 years with positive TRAb. From PBMCs, RNA was extracted and then used to make the TCR library. This sample was taken from a study of regulatory T cells in long-lasting Graves disease. The wider study: Those with persistent Graves' disease had received antithyroid drugs for over 5 years with positive TSH receptor antibodies.

V was clipped by 4 bases and J by 9 bases, with 7 bases between them. The CDR3 spans 11 residues. Arm-PCR with iRepertoire HTBI primers amplified the CDR3 regions for these TCR beta libraries. Using its own MiXCR run on the multiplex PCR reads, TCRdb lists one record per CDR3 protein. There are a few hundred thousand distinct CDR3 sequences in the sample; more than 20% occur only once, and 28% lies in the top ten. The study's findings and limits: Persistent-disease Graves' patients showed less TCR diversity than new cases. Those with persistent disease had in common more public clonotypes (approximately 2,500) than new patients (roughly 1,000). TRBV28, TRBJ1-2 and TRBJ2-5 were segments that persistent disease favored.

The sequences come from peripheral blood mononuclear cells (PBMCs), collected when the disease was refractory, from a patient treated with antithyroid drugs. The genes are TRBV12-3 or TRBV12-4 and TRBJ1-5; D not resolved. This TCR was recovered from a woman between 40 and 55 years old with Graves disease. The CDR3 DNA reads as TGTGCCAGCAGTTATCGGGGGCCCCAGCATTTT. Translating it yields CASSYRGPQHF.